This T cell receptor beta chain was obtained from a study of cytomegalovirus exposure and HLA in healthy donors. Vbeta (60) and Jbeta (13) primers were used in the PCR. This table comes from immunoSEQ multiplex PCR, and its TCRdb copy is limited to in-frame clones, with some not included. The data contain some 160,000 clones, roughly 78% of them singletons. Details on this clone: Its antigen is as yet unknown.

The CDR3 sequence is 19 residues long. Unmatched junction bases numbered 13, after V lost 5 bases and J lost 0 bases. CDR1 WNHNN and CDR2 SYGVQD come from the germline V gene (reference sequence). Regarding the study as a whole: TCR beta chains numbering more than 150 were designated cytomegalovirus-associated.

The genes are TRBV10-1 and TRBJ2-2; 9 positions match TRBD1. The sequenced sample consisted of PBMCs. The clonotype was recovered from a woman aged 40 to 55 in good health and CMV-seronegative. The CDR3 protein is CASSPNVLDRGANTGELFF. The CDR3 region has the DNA TGCGCCAGCAGTCCCAATGTACTAGACAGGGGGGCGAACACCGGGGAGCTGTTTTTT.